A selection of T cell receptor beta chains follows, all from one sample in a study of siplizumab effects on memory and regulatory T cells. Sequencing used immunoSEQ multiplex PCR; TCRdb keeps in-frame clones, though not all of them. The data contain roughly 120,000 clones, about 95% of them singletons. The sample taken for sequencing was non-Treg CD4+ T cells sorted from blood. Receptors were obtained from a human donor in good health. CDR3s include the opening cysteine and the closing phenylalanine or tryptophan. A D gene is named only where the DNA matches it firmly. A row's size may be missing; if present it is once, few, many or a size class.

cdr3_aa: CASSPAGGPYEQYF
cdr3_nt: TGTGCCAGCTCGCCCGCGGGAGGGCCATACGAGCAGTACTTC
d_call: TRBD2
j_call: TRBJ2-7
cdr3_length: 14
clone_size: NA
v_call: TRBV18

cdr3_aa: CASSLRSASSYNEQFF
cdr3_nt: TGCGCCAGCAGCTTGCGATCGGCGAGCTCCTACAATGAGCAGTTCTTC
d_call: NA
j_call: TRBJ2-1
cdr3_length: 16
clone_size: NA
v_call: TRBV5-1

cdr3_aa: CASSPPSGRAEQFF
cdr3_nt: TGTGCCAGCTCACCGCCTAGCGGGAGGGCCGAGCAGTTCTTC
d_call: TRBD2
j_call: TRBJ2-1
cdr3_length: 14
clone_size: once
v_call: TRBV18

cdr3_aa: CASSVAASQETQYF
cdr3_nt: TGTGCCAGCAGCGTAGCGGCTAGCCAAGAGACCCAGTACTTC
d_call: NA
j_call: TRBJ2-5
cdr3_length: 14
clone_size: NA
v_call: TRBV9

cdr3_aa: CASTPRGSTEAFF
cdr3_nt: TGTGCCAGCACCCCCCGGGGGAGCACTGAAGCTTTCTTT
d_call: NA
j_call: TRBJ1-1
cdr3_length: 13
clone_size: NA
v_call: TRBV6-1

cdr3_aa: CASSVGKGFAYEQYF
cdr3_nt: TGTGCCAGCAGCGTAGGCAAAGGATTCGCCTACGAGCAGTACTTC
d_call: NA
j_call: TRBJ2-7
cdr3_length: 15
clone_size: NA
v_call: TRBV9

cdr3_aa: CATSRDRTGFRRKFF
cdr3_nt: TGTGCCACCAGCAGAGATCGGACAGGGTTCCGAAGAAAGTTCTTC
d_call: TRBD1
j_call: TRBJ2-1
cdr3_length: 15
clone_size: NA
v_call: TRBV15

cdr3_aa: CASRNEGGSDADTQYF
cdr3_nt: TGTGCCAGTAGGAATGAGGGGGGATCGGACGCAGATACGCAGTATTTT
d_call: NA
j_call: TRBJ2-3
cdr3_length: 16
clone_size: NA
v_call: TRBV19

cdr3_aa: CASSDQGWGYEQYF
cdr3_nt: TGTGCCAGCAGTGACCAGGGGTGGGGGTACGAGCAGTACTTC
d_call: NA
j_call: TRBJ2-7
cdr3_length: 14
clone_size: NA
v_call: TRBV6-1

cdr3_aa: CASSFVGTNHNEQFF
cdr3_nt: TGTGCCAGCAGCTTTGTCGGGACAAATCACAATGAGCAGTTCTTC
d_call: NA
j_call: TRBJ2-1
cdr3_length: 15
clone_size: NA
v_call: TRBV7-2

cdr3_aa: CASSPPILNEKLFF
cdr3_nt: TGTGCCAGCAGTCCCCCGATTCTGAATGAAAAACTGTTTTTT
d_call: NA
j_call: TRBJ1-4
cdr3_length: 14
clone_size: NA
v_call: TRBV6-6

cdr3_aa: CASSLGLREQYF
cdr3_nt: TGTGCCAGCAGCTTAGGCCTGAGGGAGCAGTACTTC
d_call: NA
j_call: TRBJ2-7
cdr3_length: 12
clone_size: NA
v_call: TRBV7-3

cdr3_aa: CASRLDTSYNSPLHF
cdr3_nt: TGTGCCAGCAGACTCGACACCTCCTATAATTCACCCCTCCACTTT
d_call: NA
j_call: TRBJ1-6
cdr3_length: 15
clone_size: NA
v_call: TRBV6-6

cdr3_aa: CASSLSDGILYTDTQYF
cdr3_nt: TGTGCCAGTAGCCTCAGTGATGGCATCCTATACACGGATACGCAGTATTTT
d_call: NA
j_call: TRBJ2-3
cdr3_length: 17
clone_size: NA
v_call: TRBV19

cdr3_aa: CASSPTGTGQPQHF
cdr3_nt: TGTGCCAGCTCACCAACGGGAACCGGTCAGCCCCAGCATTTT
d_call: NA
j_call: TRBJ1-5
cdr3_length: 14
clone_size: NA
v_call: TRBV18

cdr3_aa: CASSSSRSGNTIYF
cdr3_nt: TGTGCCAGCAGCTCCTCCCGCTCTGGAAACACCATATATTTT
d_call: NA
j_call: TRBJ1-3
cdr3_length: 14
clone_size: NA
v_call: TRBV27

cdr3_aa: CASSLEGGNSPLHF
cdr3_nt: TGTGCCAGCAGCTTAGAAGGTGGTAATTCACCCCTCCACTTT
d_call: NA
j_call: TRBJ1-6
cdr3_length: 14
clone_size: NA
v_call: TRBV13

cdr3_aa: CMANQETQYF
cdr3_nt: TGCATGGCCAACCAAGAGACCCAGTACTTC
d_call: NA
j_call: TRBJ2-5
cdr3_length: 10
clone_size: NA
v_call: TRBV29-1

cdr3_aa: CASNRPRGIDPIMNTEAFF
cdr3_nt: TGTGCCAGCAACCGCCCGAGGGGGATCGACCCAATCATGAACACTGAAGCTTTCTTT
d_call: NA
j_call: TRBJ1-1
cdr3_length: 19
clone_size: NA
v_call: TRBV7-8

cdr3_aa: CASSPGTGSTDTQYF
cdr3_nt: TGTGCCAGCAGCCCCGGGACAGGTAGCACAGATACGCAGTATTTT
d_call: TRBD1
j_call: TRBJ2-3
cdr3_length: 15
clone_size: NA
v_call: TRBV7-3

cdr3_aa: CASSYGLRSNQPQHF
cdr3_nt: TGTGCCAGCAGCTACGGACTGAGGAGCAATCAGCCCCAGCATTTT
d_call: NA
j_call: TRBJ1-5
cdr3_length: 15
clone_size: NA
v_call: TRBV7-8

cdr3_aa: CASSSEQGRNSPLHF
cdr3_nt: TGTGCCAGCAGCAGCGAACAGGGGCGTAATTCACCCCTCCACTTT
d_call: TRBD1
j_call: TRBJ1-6
cdr3_length: 15
clone_size: NA
v_call: TRBV7-8

cdr3_aa: CASGRIQDEQYF
cdr3_nt: TGTGCCAGCGGGCGGATACAGGACGAGCAGTACTTC
d_call: NA
j_call: TRBJ2-7
cdr3_length: 12
clone_size: NA
v_call: TRBV2

cdr3_aa: CASSPPVPSGNTIYF
cdr3_nt: TGTGCCAGCTCACCACCGGTACCCTCTGGAAACACCATATATTTT
d_call: NA
j_call: TRBJ1-3
cdr3_length: 15
clone_size: NA
v_call: TRBV18

cdr3_aa: CSQRGQGGTEAFF
cdr3_nt: TGCAGCCAAAGGGGGCAGGGAGGGACTGAAGCTTTCTTT
d_call: TRBD1
j_call: TRBJ1-1
cdr3_length: 13
clone_size: NA
v_call: TRBV29-1

cdr3_aa: CASRGTGGTGELFF
cdr3_nt: TGTGCCAGTAGAGGGACAGGGGGCACCGGGGAGCTGTTTTTT
d_call: TRBD1
j_call: TRBJ2-2
cdr3_length: 14
clone_size: NA
v_call: TRBV19

cdr3_aa: CASSSTSVFQETQYF
cdr3_nt: TGTGCCAGCTCATCGACTAGCGTATTCCAAGAGACCCAGTACTTC
d_call: TRBD2
j_call: TRBJ2-5
cdr3_length: 15
clone_size: NA
v_call: TRBV18

cdr3_aa: CASSLDTGGPYNEQFF
cdr3_nt: TGTGCCAGCAGCTTGGATACGGGAGGGCCCTACAATGAGCAGTTCTTC
d_call: TRBD2
j_call: TRBJ2-1
cdr3_length: 16
clone_size: NA
v_call: TRBV5-6

cdr3_aa: CASSKGPQIDRGDEQFF
cdr3_nt: TGTGCCAGCAGCAAAGGACCTCAGATAGATCGCGGGGATGAGCAGTTCTTC
d_call: NA
j_call: TRBJ2-1
cdr3_length: 17
clone_size: NA
v_call: TRBV21-1

cdr3_aa: CAWSGGSGPETQYF
cdr3_nt: TGTGCCTGGAGTGGGGGGTCAGGGCCCGAGACCCAGTACTTC
d_call: NA
j_call: TRBJ2-5
cdr3_length: 14
clone_size: NA
v_call: TRBV30

cdr3_aa: CASSLYAGGQETQYF
cdr3_nt: TGCGCCAGCAGCTTGTATGCGGGGGGGCAAGAGACCCAGTACTTC
d_call: TRBD2
j_call: TRBJ2-5
cdr3_length: 15
clone_size: once
v_call: TRBV5-1

cdr3_aa: CASSPAGRGQSYEQYF
cdr3_nt: TGTGCCAGCTCACCGGCGGGCAGGGGGCAATCCTACGAGCAGTACTTC
d_call: TRBD1
j_call: TRBJ2-7
cdr3_length: 16
clone_size: NA
v_call: TRBV18

cdr3_aa: CASTYGGGNQPQHF
cdr3_nt: TGTGCCAGTACCTACGGGGGTGGGAATCAGCCCCAGCATTTT
d_call: NA
j_call: TRBJ1-5
cdr3_length: 14
clone_size: NA
v_call: TRBV19

cdr3_aa: CASRKDPTGGEGYTF
cdr3_nt: TGTGCCAGCAGGAAAGACCCAACAGGGGGCGAAGGCTACACCTTC
d_call: TRBD1
j_call: TRBJ1-2
cdr3_length: 15
clone_size: NA
v_call: TRBV6-1

cdr3_aa: CATSRDRDSLYGYTF
cdr3_nt: TGTGCCACCAGCAGAGATAGGGACAGCCTCTATGGCTACACCTTC
d_call: TRBD1
j_call: TRBJ1-2
cdr3_length: 15
clone_size: NA
v_call: TRBV15

cdr3_aa: CATTGWGSNQPQHF
cdr3_nt: TGTGCCACCACCGGGTGGGGAAGCAATCAGCCCCAGCATTTT
d_call: NA
j_call: TRBJ1-5
cdr3_length: 14
clone_size: NA
v_call: TRBV6-1

cdr3_aa: CASSFQGDPNNEQFF
cdr3_nt: TGTGCCAGCAGCTTCCAGGGGGATCCTAACAATGAGCAGTTCTTC
d_call: TRBD1
j_call: TRBJ2-1
cdr3_length: 15
clone_size: NA
v_call: TRBV5-5

cdr3_aa: CASSPVSGNTIYF
cdr3_nt: TGTGCCAGCAGTCCAGTCAGTGGAAACACCATATATTTT
d_call: NA
j_call: TRBJ1-3
cdr3_length: 13
clone_size: NA
v_call: TRBV7-9

cdr3_aa: CASSLGNNQETQYF
cdr3_nt: TGCGCCAGCAGCTTGGGGAACAACCAAGAGACCCAGTACTTC
d_call: NA
j_call: TRBJ2-5
cdr3_length: 14
clone_size: NA
v_call: TRBV5-1

cdr3_aa: CASSVELSLSGNTIYF
cdr3_nt: TGTGCCAGCAGCGTAGAGCTGTCCCTCTCTGGAAACACCATATATTTT
d_call: NA
j_call: TRBJ1-3
cdr3_length: 16
clone_size: NA
v_call: TRBV9

cdr3_aa: CASSGGLQETQYF
cdr3_nt: TGTGCCAGCAGCGGGGGACTCCAAGAGACCCAGTACTTC
d_call: NA
j_call: TRBJ2-5
cdr3_length: 13
clone_size: NA
v_call: TRBV7-2

cdr3_aa: CASSFFGTGDQPQHF
cdr3_nt: TGTGCCAGCAGTTTCTTCGGGACAGGGGATCAGCCCCAGCATTTT
d_call: TRBD1
j_call: TRBJ1-5
cdr3_length: 15
clone_size: few
v_call: TRBV5-4

cdr3_aa: CASSLGAGDRADTQYF
cdr3_nt: TGTGCCAGCAGCTTGGGGGCGGGAGATAGGGCAGATACGCAGTATTTT
d_call: TRBD2
j_call: TRBJ2-3
cdr3_length: 16
clone_size: NA
v_call: TRBV5-4

cdr3_aa: CASSQSSGSTDTQYF
cdr3_nt: TGTGCCAGCAGCCAGTCTAGCGGCAGCACAGATACGCAGTATTTT
d_call: TRBD2
j_call: TRBJ2-3
cdr3_length: 15
clone_size: NA
v_call: TRBV4-2

cdr3_aa: CASAAYSNQPQHF
cdr3_nt: TGTGCCAGCGCCGCTTATAGCAATCAGCCCCAGCATTTT
d_call: NA
j_call: TRBJ1-5
cdr3_length: 13
clone_size: NA
v_call: TRBV2

cdr3_aa: CASSLEGHGYTF
cdr3_nt: TGCGCCAGCAGCTTGGAGGGGCACGGCTACACCTTC
d_call: NA
j_call: TRBJ1-2
cdr3_length: 12
clone_size: once
v_call: TRBV5-1

cdr3_aa: CASSPALVSSYEQYF
cdr3_nt: TGTGCCAGCAGCCCGGCACTCGTTAGCTCCTACGAGCAGTACTTC
d_call: NA
j_call: TRBJ2-7
cdr3_length: 15
clone_size: NA
v_call: TRBV9

cdr3_aa: CASSFRGGNEQFF
cdr3_nt: TGTGCCAGCAGCTTTAGGGGAGGCAATGAGCAGTTCTTC
d_call: NA
j_call: TRBJ2-1
cdr3_length: 13
clone_size: NA
v_call: TRBV7-3

cdr3_aa: CASSAKGQGAKNIQYF
cdr3_nt: TGTGCCAGCAGTGCGAAGGGACAGGGAGCCAAAAACATTCAGTACTTC
d_call: TRBD1
j_call: TRBJ2-4
cdr3_length: 16
clone_size: NA
v_call: TRBV25-1

cdr3_aa: CASSLQGVRTEAFF
cdr3_nt: TGTGCCAGCAGCCTACAGGGGGTCAGGACTGAAGCTTTCTTT
d_call: TRBD1
j_call: TRBJ1-1
cdr3_length: 14
clone_size: NA
v_call: TRBV7-9

cdr3_aa: CSATGTHGYTF
cdr3_nt: TGCAGTGCTACGGGGACTCATGGCTACACCTTC
d_call: NA
j_call: TRBJ1-2
cdr3_length: 11
clone_size: once
v_call: TRBV20-1

cdr3_aa: CSVVLAGGRVTDTQYF
cdr3_nt: TGCAGCGTGGTTCTAGCGGGGGGGCGGGTCACAGATACGCAGTATTTT
d_call: TRBD2
j_call: TRBJ2-3
cdr3_length: 16
clone_size: NA
v_call: TRBV29-1